The present T cell receptor beta chain was sequenced within a study of identical twins (dated by TCRdb to 2015 to 2016). A note on the overall study: To test whether fetal clonotypes persist, the study used deep sequencing on TCR alpha and beta repertoires from monozygotic twins, unrelated adults of various ages, and cord blood. To rule out contamination, the twin experiments were replicated at different times with different library preparation protocols.

Libraries were prepared through 5' RACE. Sequenced using an Illumina HiSeq 2000. Template switching added a universal primer binding site, and the final cDNA carried a unique molecular identifier that allowed TCR cDNA molecules to be counted accurately. Specific primers in the conserved constant-segment region were used to synthesize first-strand cDNA for TCR alpha and beta chains. Each cDNA library was double barcoded, with a SMART-Mk sample barcode plus Illumina barcodes, to control for contamination. TruSeq adapter sequences and Illumina sample barcodes were added in two successive PCR steps. The Illumina HiSeq platform was used with custom primers to sequence TCR alpha and beta cDNA libraries. For the original study's pipeline: MiGEC processed the raw reads to extract unique molecular identifiers, while MiXCR was used to determine the CDR3 positions. For each individual, recombination models were inferred using an EM algorithm with the repgenHMM and IGoR tools. The tcR package in R was used for shared clonotype analysis, with sharing normalized by the product of cloneset sizes. Out-of-frame nonproductive sequences were analyzed to study raw recombination free of thymic and clonal selection effects. TCRdb itself trimmed the public reads at Q25 with fastp, ran MiXCR and retained productive beta chains. Identical CDR3 proteins give one entry, which carries the most common genes and DNA. TCRdb's processing, not the authors' own work, is the source of the V and J calls. For this sample the table gives a few hundred thousand distinct CDR3 sequences, of which less than 25% were detected only once. The ten top clones hold around 3% of the sample.

Only healthy Caucasian donors were included. Three pairs of female monozygotic twins, all aged roughly 18 to 30 years, made up the twin cohort. Positive isolation kits from Invitrogen were used to isolate CD4+ and CD8+ T cell populations. A note on this clonotype: Its antigen specificity is not known. The input lacks base qualities; no much larger clone sits a single base away.

General study outcomes and caveats: Fewer insertions were carried by abundant cord blood beta clonotypes; a weaker similar trend was observed in young adult naive repertoires, while no such trend was observed in memory repertoires. Invariant T cells such as MAIT and iNKT could partly confound zero-insertion analyses, though diverse VJ usage argued against this for most clonotypes. Compared with coincidental sharing between unrelated individuals, an excess of low generation-probability sequences was observed among out-of-frame TCR alpha sequences shared between twins. Because the same donors could not be followed over many years, the conclusions depended on cross-sectional statistical analysis. Out-of-frame TCR alpha sharing in monozygotic twins was systematically underestimated by recombination models, whereas sharing between unrelated individuals was in agreement with the recombination models. Excess twin sharing in beta out-of-frame sequences was weaker because fewer shared sequences lowered the signal-to-noise ratio.

These data are also associated with another study on T cells expressing NK-cell markers. That second publication adds: In sorted CD3+CD56+NKG2C+, CD3+CD56+NKG2C- and CD3+CD56-NKG2C+ T-cell subsets from 8 or 9 donors, TCR beta-chain repertoires were profiled. Among the eight sequenced donors, seven were HCMV-seropositive and one was HCMV-seronegative. To restrict sorting to alphabetaTCR-expressing T cells, an anti-gammadeltaTCR antibody was added in several experiments. For six donors, the dominant CD3+CD56+NKG2C+ clonotypes were among the top 10 CD8+ clonotypes and accounted for roughly 1.0-7.5% of CD8+ T cells. Those dominant clonotypes were again the most abundant among CD3+CD56-NKG2C+ cells in a few donors, at roughly 25-65%. Whether the expanded NKG2C-expressing T cell clones were specific for HCMV antigens remained unclear. All eight donors whose samples were sequenced were randomly selected healthy volunteers, three of them men and five women. HCMV-specific IgG was detected in serum with a commercial ELISA kit to determine HCMV serostatus. Reads were demultiplexed and grouped by UMI with MIGEC, and clonotypes were assembled and quantified with MiTCR. Only TCR cDNA sequences supported by at least two reads were kept to exclude erroneous sequences. The tcR package was used for downstream repertoire analysis, and clonotypes were matched between fractions using CDR3 nucleotide sequence together with V segment. VDJmatch was used to annotate antigen specificity against VDJdb, with one amino acid substitution allowed in CDR3.

The specimen was CD4+ T cells sorted from blood. The TCR was taken from a woman under 30 in good health.

The CDR3 sequence is CASSLEGTKSYGYTF. The sequence in DNA is TGTGCCAGCAGCTTGGAGGGTACGAAAAGCTATGGCTACACCTTC. The rearranged chain carries TRBV7-9 and TRBJ1-2; the D gene remains uncertain. Reading from cysteine to phenylalanine, the CDR3 counts 15 amino acids. Only the CDR3 DNA stays, 45 bases, in frame from base 1. V loses 3 bases, J loses 4 bases, and the germline ends lie 15 bases apart. The germline V gene (reference sequence) provides CDR1 SEHNR and CDR2 FQNEAQ.